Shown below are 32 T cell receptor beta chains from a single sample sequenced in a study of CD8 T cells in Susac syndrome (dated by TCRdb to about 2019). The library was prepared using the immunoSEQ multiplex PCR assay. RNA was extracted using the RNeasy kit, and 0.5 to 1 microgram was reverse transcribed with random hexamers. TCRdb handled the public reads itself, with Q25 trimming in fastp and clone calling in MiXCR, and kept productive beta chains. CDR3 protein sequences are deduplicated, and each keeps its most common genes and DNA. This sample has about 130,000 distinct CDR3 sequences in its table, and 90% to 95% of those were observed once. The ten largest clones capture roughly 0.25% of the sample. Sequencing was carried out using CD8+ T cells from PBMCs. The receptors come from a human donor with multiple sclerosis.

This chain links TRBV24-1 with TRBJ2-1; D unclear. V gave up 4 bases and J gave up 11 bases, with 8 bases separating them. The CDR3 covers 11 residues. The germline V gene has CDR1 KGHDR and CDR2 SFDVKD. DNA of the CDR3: TGTGCCACCAGTGAGGAGACCAAGCAGTTCTTC. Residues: CATSEETKQFF.

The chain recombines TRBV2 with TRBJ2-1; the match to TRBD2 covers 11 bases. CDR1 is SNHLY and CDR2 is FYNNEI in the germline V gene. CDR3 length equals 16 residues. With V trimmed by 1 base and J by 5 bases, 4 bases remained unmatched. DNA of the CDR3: TGTGCCAGCAGTGAAGGGGTTAGCGGGAGGGACAATGAGCAGTTCTTC. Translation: CASSEGVSGRDNEQFF.

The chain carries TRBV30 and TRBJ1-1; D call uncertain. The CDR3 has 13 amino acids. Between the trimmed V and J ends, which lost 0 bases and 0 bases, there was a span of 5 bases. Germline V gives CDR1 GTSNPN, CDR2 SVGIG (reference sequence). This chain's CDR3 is CAWSVEMNTEAFF. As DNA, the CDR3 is TGTGCCTGGAGTGTAGAGATGAACACTGAAGCTTTCTTT. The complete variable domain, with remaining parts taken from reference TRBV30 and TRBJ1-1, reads SQTIHQWPATLVQPVGSPLSLECTVEGTSNPNLYWYRQAAGRGLQLLFYSVGIGQISSEVPQNLSASRPQDRQFILSSKKLLLSDSGFYLCAWSVEMNTEAFFGQGTRLTVV.

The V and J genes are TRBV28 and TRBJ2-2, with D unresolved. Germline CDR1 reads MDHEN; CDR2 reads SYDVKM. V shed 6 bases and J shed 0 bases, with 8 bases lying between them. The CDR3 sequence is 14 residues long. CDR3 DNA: TGTGCCAGCAGCCTACAGCCGAACACCGGGGAGCTGTTTTTT. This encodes CASSLQPNTGELFF.

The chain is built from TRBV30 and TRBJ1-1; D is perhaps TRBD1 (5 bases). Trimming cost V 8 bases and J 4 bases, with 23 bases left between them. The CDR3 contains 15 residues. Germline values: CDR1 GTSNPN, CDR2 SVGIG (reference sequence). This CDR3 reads CATDPPGRGRTEAFF. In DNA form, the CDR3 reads TGTGCCACGGATCCTCCGGGACGGGGACGCACTGAAGCTTTCTTT. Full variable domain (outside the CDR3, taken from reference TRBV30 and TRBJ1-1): SQTIHQWPATLVQPVGSPLSLECTVEGTSNPNLYWYRQAAGRGLQLLFYSVGIGQISSEVPQNLSASRPQDRQFILSSKKLLLSDSGFYLCATDPPGRGRTEAFFGQGTRLTVV.

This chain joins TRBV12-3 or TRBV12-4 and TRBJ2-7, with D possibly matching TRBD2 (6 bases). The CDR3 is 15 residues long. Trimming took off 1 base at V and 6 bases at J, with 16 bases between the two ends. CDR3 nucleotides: TGTGCCAGCAGTTTAGGGGCGCGGGGCCGGGGCGAGCAGTACTTC. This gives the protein CASSLGARGRGEQYF.

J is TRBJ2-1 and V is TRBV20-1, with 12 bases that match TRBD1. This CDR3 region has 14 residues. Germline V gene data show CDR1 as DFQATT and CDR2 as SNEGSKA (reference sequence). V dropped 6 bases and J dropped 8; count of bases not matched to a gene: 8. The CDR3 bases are TGCAGTGCAAACGGGGACAGGGGGCTCTATGAGCAGTTCTTC. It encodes CSANGDRGLYEQFF.

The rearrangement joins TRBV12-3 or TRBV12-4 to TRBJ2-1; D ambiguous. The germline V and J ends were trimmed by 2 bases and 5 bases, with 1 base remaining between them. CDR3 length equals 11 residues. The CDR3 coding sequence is TGTGCCAGCAGTTTACACAATGAGCAGTTCTTC. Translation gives CASSLHNEQFF.

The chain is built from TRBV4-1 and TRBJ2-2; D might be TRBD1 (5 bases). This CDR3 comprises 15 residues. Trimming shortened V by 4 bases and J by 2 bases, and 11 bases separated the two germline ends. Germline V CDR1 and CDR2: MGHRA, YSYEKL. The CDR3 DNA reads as TGCGCCAGCAGCCTAACCAGGGTCAACACCGGGGAGCTGTTTTTT. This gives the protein CASSLTRVNTGELFF.

CDR3 nucleotides: TGTGCCAGCAGCTTGGGGCCAGTCTATGGCTACACCTTC. Its protein product is CASSLGPVYGYTF. The chain combines TRBV5-4 with TRBJ1-2; no definite D call. In germline, CDR1 is SGHNT, CDR2 YYREEE (reference sequence). Trimming pared 0 bases from V and 4 bases from J, leaving 7 bases between. The CDR3 loop spans 13 amino acids.

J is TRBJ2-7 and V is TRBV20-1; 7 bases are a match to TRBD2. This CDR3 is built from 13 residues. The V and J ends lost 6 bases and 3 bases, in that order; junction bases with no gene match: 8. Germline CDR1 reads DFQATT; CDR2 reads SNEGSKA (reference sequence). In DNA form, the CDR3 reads TGCAGTGCCGCATGGGGGGGATACTACGAGCAGTACTTC. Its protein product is CSAAWGGYYEQYF.

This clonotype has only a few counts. CDR3 sequence: CASSHGTGANVLTF. CDR3 bases: TGCGCCAGCAGCCATGGAACTGGGGCCAACGTCCTGACTTTC. V and J are TRBV4-1 and TRBJ2-6; D gene ambiguous. This CDR3 spans 14 amino acids. The germline V and J ends were trimmed by 3 bases and 2 bases, with 5 bases remaining between them. Germline CDR1 reads MGHRA; CDR2 reads YSYEKL.

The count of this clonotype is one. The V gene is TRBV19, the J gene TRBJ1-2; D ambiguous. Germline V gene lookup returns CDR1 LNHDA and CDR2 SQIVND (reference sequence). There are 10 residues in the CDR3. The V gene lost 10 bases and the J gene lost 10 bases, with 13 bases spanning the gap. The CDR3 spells CATRSFAYTF. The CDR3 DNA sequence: TGTGCCACCAGGTCCTTTGCCTACACCTTC.

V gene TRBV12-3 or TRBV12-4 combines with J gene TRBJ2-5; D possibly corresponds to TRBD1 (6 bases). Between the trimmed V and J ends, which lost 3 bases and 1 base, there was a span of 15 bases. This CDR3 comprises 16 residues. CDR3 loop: CASSFPVRGAQETQYF. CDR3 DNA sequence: TGTGCCAGCAGTTTTCCCGTCAGGGGTGCCCAAGAGACCCAGTACTTC.

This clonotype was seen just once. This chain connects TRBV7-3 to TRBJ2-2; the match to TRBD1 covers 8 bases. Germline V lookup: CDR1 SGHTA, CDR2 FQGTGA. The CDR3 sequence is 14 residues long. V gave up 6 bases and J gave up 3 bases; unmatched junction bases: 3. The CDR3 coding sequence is TGTGCCAGCAGTTTGACAGGGGACACCGGGGAGCTGTTTTTT. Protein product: CASSLTGDTGELFF.

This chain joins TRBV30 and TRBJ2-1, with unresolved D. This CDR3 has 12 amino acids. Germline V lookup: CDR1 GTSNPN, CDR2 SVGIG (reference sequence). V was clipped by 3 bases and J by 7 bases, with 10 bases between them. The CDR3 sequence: CAWSPRLNEQFF. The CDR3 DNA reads TGTGCCTGGAGCCCACGCTTAAATGAGCAGTTCTTC.

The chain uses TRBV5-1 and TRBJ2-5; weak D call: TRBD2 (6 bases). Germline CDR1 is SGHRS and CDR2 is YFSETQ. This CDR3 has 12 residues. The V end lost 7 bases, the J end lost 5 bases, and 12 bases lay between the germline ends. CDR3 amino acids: CASGFSGETQYF. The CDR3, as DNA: TGCGCCAGCGGATTCAGCGGGGAGACCCAGTACTTC. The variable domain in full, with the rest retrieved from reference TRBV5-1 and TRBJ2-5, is KAGVTQTPRYLIKTRGQQVTLSCSPISGHRSVSWYQQTPGQGLQFLFEYFSETQRNKGNFPGRFSGRQFSNSRSEMNVSTLELGDSALYLCASGFSGETQYFGPGTRLLVL.

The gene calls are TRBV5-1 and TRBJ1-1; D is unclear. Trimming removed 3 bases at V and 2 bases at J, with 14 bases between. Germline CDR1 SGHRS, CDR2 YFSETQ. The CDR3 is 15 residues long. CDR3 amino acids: CASSSFLPSNTEAFF. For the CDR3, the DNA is TGCGCCAGCAGCTCCTTTCTACCTTCCAACACTGAAGCTTTCTTT.

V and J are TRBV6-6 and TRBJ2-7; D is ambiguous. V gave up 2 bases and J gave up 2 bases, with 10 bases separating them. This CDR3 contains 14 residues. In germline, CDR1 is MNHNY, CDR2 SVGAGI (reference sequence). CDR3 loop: CASSYLNVPYEQYF. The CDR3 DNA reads TGTGCCAGCAGTTACCTTAATGTACCCTACGAGCAGTACTTC.

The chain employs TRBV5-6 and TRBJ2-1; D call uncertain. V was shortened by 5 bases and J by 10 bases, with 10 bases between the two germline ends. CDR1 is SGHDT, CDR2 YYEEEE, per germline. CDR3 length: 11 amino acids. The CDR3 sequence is CASRNPREQFF. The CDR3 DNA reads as TGTGCCAGCAGGAACCCGCGGGAGCAGTTCTTC.

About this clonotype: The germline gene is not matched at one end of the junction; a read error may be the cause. The CDR3 loop reads CASSLAGGVGTEVFF. The CDR3 coding sequence is TGTGCCAGCAGCTTGGCGGGGGGCGTTGGCACTGAAGTTTTCTTT. The chain combines TRBV5-4 with TRBJ1-1; a possible D gene is TRBD1 (6 bases). Germline loops: CDR1 SGHNT, CDR2 YYREEE (reference sequence). CDR3 length: 15 amino acids.

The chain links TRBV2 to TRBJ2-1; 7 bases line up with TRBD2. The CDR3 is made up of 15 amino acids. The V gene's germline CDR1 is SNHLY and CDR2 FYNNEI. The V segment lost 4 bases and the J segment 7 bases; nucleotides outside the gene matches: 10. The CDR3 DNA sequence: TGTGCCAGCAGTGTTTCAGTAAGCGGGGCTAATGAGCAGTTCTTC. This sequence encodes CASSVSVSGANEQFF.

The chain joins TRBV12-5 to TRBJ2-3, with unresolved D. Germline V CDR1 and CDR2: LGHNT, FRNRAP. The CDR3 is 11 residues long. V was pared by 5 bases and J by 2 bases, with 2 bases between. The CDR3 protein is CASGPTDTQYF. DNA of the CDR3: TGTGCTAGTGGTCCCACAGATACGCAGTATTTT.

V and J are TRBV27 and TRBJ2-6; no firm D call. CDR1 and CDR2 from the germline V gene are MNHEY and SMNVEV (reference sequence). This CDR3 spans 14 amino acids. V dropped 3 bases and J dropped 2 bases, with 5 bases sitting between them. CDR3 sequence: CASSLNPGANVLTF. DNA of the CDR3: TGTGCCAGCAGTTTGAATCCTGGGGCCAACGTCCTGACTTTC.

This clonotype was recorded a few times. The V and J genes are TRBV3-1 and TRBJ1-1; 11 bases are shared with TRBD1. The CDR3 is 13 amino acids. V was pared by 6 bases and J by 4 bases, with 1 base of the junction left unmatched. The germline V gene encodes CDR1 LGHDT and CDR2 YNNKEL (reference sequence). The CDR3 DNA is TGTGCCAGCAGGGACAGGGGGCGCACTGAAGCTTTCTTT. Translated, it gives CASRDRGRTEAFF.

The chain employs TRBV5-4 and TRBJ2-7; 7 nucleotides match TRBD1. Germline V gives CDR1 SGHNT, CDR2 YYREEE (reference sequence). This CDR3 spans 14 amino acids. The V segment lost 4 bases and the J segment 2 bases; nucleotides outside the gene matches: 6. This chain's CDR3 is CASSIQGYTYEQYF. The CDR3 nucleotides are TGTGCCAGCAGCATACAGGGGTATACCTACGAGCAGTACTTC.

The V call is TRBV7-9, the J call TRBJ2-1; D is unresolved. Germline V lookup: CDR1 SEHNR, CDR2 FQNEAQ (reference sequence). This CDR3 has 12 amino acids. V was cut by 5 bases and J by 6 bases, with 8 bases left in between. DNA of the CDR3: TGTGCCAGCAGCCCTGACCTCAATGAGCAGTTCTTC. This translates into CASSPDLNEQFF.

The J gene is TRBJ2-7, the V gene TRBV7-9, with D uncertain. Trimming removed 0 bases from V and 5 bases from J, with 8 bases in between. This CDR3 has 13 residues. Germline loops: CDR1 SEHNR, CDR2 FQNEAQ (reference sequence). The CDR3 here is CASSLAGIDEQYF. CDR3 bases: TGTGCCAGCAGCTTAGCTGGGATCGACGAGCAGTACTTC. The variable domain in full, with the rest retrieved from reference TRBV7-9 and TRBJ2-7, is DTGVSQNPRHKITKRGQNVTFRCDPISEHNRLYWYRQTLGQGPEFLTYFQNEAQLEKSRLLSDRFSAERPKGSFSTLEIQRTEQGDSAMYLCASSLAGIDEQYFGPGTRLTVT.

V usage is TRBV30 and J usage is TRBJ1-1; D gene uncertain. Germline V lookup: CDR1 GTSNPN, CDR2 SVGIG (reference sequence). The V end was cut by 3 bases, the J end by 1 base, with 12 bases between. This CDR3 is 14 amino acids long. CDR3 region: CAWRIDLGNTEAFF. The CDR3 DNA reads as TGTGCCTGGAGGATAGACCTTGGGAACACTGAAGCTTTCTTT.

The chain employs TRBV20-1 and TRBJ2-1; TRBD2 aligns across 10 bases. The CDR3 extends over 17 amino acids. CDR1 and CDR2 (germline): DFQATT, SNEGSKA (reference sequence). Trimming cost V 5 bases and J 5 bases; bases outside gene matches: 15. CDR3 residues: CSAGRASGSFLHNEQFF. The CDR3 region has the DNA TGCAGTGCTGGGCGGGCTAGCGGGAGTTTTTTGCACAATGAGCAGTTCTTC.

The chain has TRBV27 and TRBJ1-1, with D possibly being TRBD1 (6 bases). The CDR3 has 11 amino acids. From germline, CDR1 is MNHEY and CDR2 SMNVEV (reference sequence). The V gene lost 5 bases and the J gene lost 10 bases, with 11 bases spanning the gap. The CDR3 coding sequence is TGTGCCAGCAGTCCCGGGGGCAGAGCTTTCTTT. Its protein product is CASSPGGRAFF.

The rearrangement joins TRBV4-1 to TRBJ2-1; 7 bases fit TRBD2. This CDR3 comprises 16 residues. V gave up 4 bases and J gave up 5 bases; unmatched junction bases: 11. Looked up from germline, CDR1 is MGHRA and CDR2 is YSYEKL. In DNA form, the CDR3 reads TGCGCCAGCAGCCCGACGATGCGGGAGTTACACAATGAGCAGTTCTTC. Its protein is CASSPTMRELHNEQFF.